This T cell receptor (beta chain) was recovered during a study of CD8 T cells in Susac syndrome. The T cells that were sequenced for TCR beta were CD8+ and CD4+ cells from blood. Relapsing-remitting disease, either stable or active, was present in the treatment-naive patients who were the multiple sclerosis controls. TEMRA cells were FACS-enriched and CD8+ and CD4+ T cells negatively isolated. This CDR3 spans 12 amino acids. Germline V lookup: CDR1 SQVTM, CDR2 ANQGSEA. V was cut by 8 bases and J by 3 bases, with 14 bases left in between. Random hexamers primed reverse transcription of about 0.45 to 1 ug RNA. TCRdb independently ran MiXCR on the immunoSEQ multiplex PCR reads; one entry per CDR3 protein. The sample includes 250,000 to 300,000 distinct CDR3 sequences, about 88% of them seen just once.

This receptor was obtained from a human donor with multiple sclerosis. Material for sequencing was CD8+ T cells from PBMCs. V is TRBV29-1 and J is TRBJ2-7; TRBD2 might be the D (5 bases). The CDR3 sequence is CSFQREGYEQYF. The CDR3 DNA follows: TGCAGCTTCCAGAGGGAAGGCTACGAGCAGTACTTC.